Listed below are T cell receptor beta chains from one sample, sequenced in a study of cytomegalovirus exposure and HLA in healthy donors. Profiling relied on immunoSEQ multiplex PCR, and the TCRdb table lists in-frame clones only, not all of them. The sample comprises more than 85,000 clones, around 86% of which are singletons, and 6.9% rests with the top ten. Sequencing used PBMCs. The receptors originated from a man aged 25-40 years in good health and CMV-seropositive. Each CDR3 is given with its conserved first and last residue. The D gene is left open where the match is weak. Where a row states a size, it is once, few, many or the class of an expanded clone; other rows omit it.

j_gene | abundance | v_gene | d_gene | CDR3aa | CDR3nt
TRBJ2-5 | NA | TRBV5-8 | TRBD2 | CASSRRDYQETQYF | TGTGCCAGCAGCCGCCGGGACTATCAAGAGACCCAGTACTTC
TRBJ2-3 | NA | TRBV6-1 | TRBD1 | CASSRGLTDTQYF | TGTGCCAGCAGCAGGGGGCTCACAGATACGCAGTATTTT
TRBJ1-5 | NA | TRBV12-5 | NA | CASAQVGARYQPQHF | TGTGCTAGTGCTCAAGTAGGGGCAAGATATCAGCCCCAGCATTTT
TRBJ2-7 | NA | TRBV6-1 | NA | CASSEAGTSSYEQYF | TGTGCCAGCAGTGAAGCAGGGACAAGCTCCTACGAGCAGTACTTC
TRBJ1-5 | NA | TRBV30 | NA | CAWSSPGHPGNQPQHF | TGTGCCTGGAGCTCTCCGGGTCACCCCGGCAATCAGCCCCAGCATTTT
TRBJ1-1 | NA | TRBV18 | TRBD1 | CASSTGTGITEAFF | TGTGCCAGCTCAACCGGGACAGGGATCACTGAAGCTTTCTTT
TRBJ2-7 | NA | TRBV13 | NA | CASSRAGTGIYYEQYF | TGTGCCAGCAGCCGAGCGGGGACAGGAATATACTACGAGCAGTACTTC
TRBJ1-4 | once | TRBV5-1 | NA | CASSSTGPPNEKLFF | TGCGCCAGCAGCTCTACAGGGCCCCCTAATGAAAAACTGTTTTTT
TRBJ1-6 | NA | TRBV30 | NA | CAWSVQGGGMGNSPLHF | TGTGCCTGGAGTGTACAGGGAGGGGGGATGGGCAATTCACCCCTCCACTTT
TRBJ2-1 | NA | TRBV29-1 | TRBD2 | CSVEDYAGGSYNEQFF | TGCAGCGTTGAAGATTATGCGGGGGGCTCCTACAATGAGCAGTTCTTC
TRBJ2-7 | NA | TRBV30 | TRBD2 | CAWSTTSGSYEQYF | TGTGCCTGGAGTACGACTAGCGGCTCCTACGAGCAGTACTTC
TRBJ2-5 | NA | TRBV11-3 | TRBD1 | CASSLGTGGRGTQYF | TGTGCCAGCAGCTTAGGGACAGGGGGCCGAGGGACCCAGTACTTC
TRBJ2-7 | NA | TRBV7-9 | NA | CASSSGGRGAREYF | TGTGCCAGCAGCTCCGGGGGACGGGGCGCCCGGGAGTACTTC
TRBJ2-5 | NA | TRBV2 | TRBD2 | CASSEGVAGGVETQYF | TGTGCCAGCAGTGAAGGGGTAGCGGGGGGTGTAGAGACCCAGTACTTC
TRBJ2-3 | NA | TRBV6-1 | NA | CASTIADTQYF | TGTGCCAGCACTATTGCAGATACGCAGTATTTT
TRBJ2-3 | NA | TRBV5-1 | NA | CASSLGPLDTQYF | TGCGCCAGCAGCTTGGGGCCGCTGGATACGCAGTATTTT
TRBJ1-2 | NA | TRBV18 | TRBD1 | CASSPKGVGQGDYGYTF | TGTGCCAGCTCACCAAAAGGTGTCGGACAGGGGGACTATGGCTACACCTTC
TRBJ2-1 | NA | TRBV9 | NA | CASSETTDYNEQFF | TGTGCCAGCAGCGAAACGACAGATTACAATGAGCAGTTCTTC
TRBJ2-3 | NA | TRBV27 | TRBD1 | CASRRQGRTDTQYF | TGTGCCAGCAGAAGACAGGGACGAACAGATACGCAGTATTTT
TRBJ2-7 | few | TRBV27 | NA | CASTTGPSYEQYF | TGTGCCAGCACTACAGGACCCTCCTACGAGCAGTACTTC
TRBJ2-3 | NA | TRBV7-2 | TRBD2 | CASRLAGTTDTQYF | TGTGCCAGCAGGCTAGCGGGGACCACAGATACGCAGTATTTT
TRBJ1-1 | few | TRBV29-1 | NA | CSVGRDTEAFF | TGCAGCGTTGGCCGCGACACTGAAGCTTTCTTT
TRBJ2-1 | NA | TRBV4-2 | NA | CASSRLVGGGPSNEQFF | TGTGCCAGCAGCCGACTAGTAGGCGGGGGCCCATCGAATGAGCAGTTCTTC
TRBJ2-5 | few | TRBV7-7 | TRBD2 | CASSPGLAGGQETQYF | TGTGCTAGCAGCCCCGGACTAGCGGGGGGCCAAGAGACCCAGTACTTC
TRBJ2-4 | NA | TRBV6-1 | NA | CASSEGPQENIQYF | TGTGCCAGCAGTGAAGGTCCCCAGGAAAACATTCAGTACTTC
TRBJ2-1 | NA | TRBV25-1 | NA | CASSDYSLDNEQFF | TGTGCCAGCAGTGATTACAGCCTCGACAATGAGCAGTTCTTC
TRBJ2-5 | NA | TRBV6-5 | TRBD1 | CASRLGTGDETQYF | TGTGCCAGCAGATTAGGGACAGGGGATGAGACCCAGTACTTC
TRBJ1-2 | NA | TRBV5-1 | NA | CASSLDLDGYTF | TGCGCCAGCAGCTTGGATTTAGATGGCTACACCTTC